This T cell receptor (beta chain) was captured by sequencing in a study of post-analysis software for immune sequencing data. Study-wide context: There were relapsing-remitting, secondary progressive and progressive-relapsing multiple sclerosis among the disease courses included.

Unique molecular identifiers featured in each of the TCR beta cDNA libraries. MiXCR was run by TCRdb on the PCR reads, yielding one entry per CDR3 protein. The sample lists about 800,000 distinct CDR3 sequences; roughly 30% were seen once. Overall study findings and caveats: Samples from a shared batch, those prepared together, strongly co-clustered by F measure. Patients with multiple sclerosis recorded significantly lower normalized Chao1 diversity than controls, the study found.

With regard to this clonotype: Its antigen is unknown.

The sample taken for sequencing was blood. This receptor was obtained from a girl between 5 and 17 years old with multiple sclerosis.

CDR3 nucleotide sequence: TGTGCCAGCAGTTTTTCGCAGGGGGCGGTCGGGGAGCTGTTTTTT. It codes for CASSFSQGAVGELFF. V is TRBV12-3 or TRBV12-4 and J is TRBJ2-2; 8 positions match TRBD1. There are 15 residues in the CDR3. V dropped 3 bases and J dropped 7; count of bases not matched to a gene: 7.